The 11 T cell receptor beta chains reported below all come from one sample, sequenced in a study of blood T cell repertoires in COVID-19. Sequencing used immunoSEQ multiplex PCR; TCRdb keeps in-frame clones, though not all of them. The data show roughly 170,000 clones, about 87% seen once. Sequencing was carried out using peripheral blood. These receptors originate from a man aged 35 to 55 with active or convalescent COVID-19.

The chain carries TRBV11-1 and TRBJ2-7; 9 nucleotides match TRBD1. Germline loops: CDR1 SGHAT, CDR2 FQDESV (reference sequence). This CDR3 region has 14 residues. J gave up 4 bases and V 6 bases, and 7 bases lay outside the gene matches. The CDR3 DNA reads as TGTGCCAGCAGTCTTCCGGGACAGGGATACGAGCAGTACTTC. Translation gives CASSLPGQGYEQYF.

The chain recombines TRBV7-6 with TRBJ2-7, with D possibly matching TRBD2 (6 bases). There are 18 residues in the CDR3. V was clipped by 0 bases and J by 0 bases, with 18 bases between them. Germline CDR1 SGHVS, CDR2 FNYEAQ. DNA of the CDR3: TGTGCCAGCAGCTTAGCTGAGGGAGGAGGGCGCCTCTCCTACGAGCAGTACTTC. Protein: CASSLAEGGGRLSYEQYF.

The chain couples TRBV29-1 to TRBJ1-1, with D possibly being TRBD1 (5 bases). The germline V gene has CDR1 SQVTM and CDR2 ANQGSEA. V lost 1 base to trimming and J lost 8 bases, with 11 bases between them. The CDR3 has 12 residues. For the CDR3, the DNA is TGCAGCGTTGAAGGGGGGAGGGCCGAAGCTTTCTTT. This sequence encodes CSVEGGRAEAFF.

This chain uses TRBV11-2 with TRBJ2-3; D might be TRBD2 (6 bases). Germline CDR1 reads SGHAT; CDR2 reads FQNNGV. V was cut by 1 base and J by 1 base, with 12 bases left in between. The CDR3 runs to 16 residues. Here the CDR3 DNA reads TGTGCCAGCAGCTTAGTGTCCGGGGGAGGCACAGATACGCAGTATTTT. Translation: CASSLVSGGGTDTQYF.

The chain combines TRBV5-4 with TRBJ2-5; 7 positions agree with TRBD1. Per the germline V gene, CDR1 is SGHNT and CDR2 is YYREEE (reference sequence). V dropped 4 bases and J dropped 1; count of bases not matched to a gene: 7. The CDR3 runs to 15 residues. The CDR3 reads CASSRDSKSQETQYF. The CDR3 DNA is TGTGCCAGCAGCCGGGACAGCAAATCCCAAGAGACCCAGTACTTC.

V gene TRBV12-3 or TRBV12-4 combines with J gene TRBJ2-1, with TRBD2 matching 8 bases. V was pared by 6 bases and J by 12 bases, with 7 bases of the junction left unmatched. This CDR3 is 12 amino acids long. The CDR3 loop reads CASSRRTSLQFF. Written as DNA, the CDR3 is TGTGCCAGCAGCCGCCGGACTAGCCTGCAGTTCTTC.

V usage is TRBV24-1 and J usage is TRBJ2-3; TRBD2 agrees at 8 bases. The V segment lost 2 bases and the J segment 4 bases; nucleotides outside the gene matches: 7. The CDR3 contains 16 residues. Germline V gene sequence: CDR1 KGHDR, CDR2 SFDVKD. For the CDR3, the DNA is TGTGCCACCAGTGATTGGGCAGCGGGGGATGCAGATACGCAGTATTTT. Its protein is CATSDWAAGDADTQYF.

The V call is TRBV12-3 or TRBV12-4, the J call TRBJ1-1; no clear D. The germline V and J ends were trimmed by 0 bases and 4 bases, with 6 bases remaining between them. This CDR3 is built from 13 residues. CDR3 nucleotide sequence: TGTGCCAGCAGTTTAGCGCGTAGCACTGAAGCTTTCTTT. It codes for CASSLARSTEAFF.

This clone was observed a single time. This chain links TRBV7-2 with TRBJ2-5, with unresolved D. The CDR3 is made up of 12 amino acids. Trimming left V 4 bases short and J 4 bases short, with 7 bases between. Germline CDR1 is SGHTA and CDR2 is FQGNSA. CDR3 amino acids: CASSSILETQYF. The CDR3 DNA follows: TGTGCCAGCAGCTCGATACTAGAGACCCAGTACTTC.

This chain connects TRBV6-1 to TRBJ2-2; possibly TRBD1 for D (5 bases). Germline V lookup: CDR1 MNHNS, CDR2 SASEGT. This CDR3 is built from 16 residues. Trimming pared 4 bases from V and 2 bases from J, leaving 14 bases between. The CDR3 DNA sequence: TGTGCCAGCAGTGGACGCAGGACATCTAACACCGGGGAGCTGTTTTTT. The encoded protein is CASSGRRTSNTGELFF.

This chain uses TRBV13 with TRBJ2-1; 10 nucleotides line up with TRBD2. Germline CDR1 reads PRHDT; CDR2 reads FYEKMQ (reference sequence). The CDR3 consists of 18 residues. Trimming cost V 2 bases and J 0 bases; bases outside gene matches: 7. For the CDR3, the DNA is TGTGCCAGCAGCTTAAACGGGGTAGCGGGGGGCTCCTACAATGAGCAGTTCTTC. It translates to CASSLNGVAGGSYNEQFF.